The 10 T cell receptor beta chains reported below all come from one sample, sequenced in a study of blood T cell repertoires in COVID-19. Method: immunoSEQ multiplex PCR; TCRdb's copy keeps in-frame clones and lacks some. The data contain 150,000 to 200,000 clones, 75% to 95% of them seen just once; the ten biggest clones take up around 0.53%. Sequenced: peripheral blood. The receptors stem from a man in his fifties with acute or convalescent COVID-19.

The chain carries TRBV18 and TRBJ2-7, with 8 positions matching TRBD1. This CDR3 is 14 amino acids long. V lost 5 bases, J lost 5 bases, and 8 bases stayed unmatched. CDR1 KGHSH and CDR2 LQKENI come from the germline V gene. CDR3 amino acids: CASSAPGQVNEQYF. The CDR3 DNA reads as TGTGCCAGCTCAGCTCCGGGACAGGTCAACGAGCAGTACTTC. The full variable domain, with the rest looked up from reference TRBV18 and TRBJ2-7, is NAGVMQNPRHLVRRRGQEARLRCSPMKGHSHVYWYRQLPEEGLKFMVYLQKENIIDESGMPKERFSAEFPKEGPSILRIQQVVRGDSAAYFCASSAPGQVNEQYFGPGTRLTVT.

This clone was seen a few times. The chain recombines TRBV28 with TRBJ1-1; TRBD1 might be the D (6 bases). This CDR3 region has 15 residues. Germline loops: CDR1 MDHEN, CDR2 SYDVKM. Between the trimmed V and J ends, which lost 6 bases and 1 base, there was a span of 15 bases. The CDR3 DNA reads TGTGCCAGCAGACCTATGGACAGACAGAACACTGAAGCTTTCTTT. It codes for CASRPMDRQNTEAFF.

The chain joins TRBV6-4 to TRBJ2-3; weak D call: TRBD1 (6 bases). Germline CDR1 and CDR2: MRHNA and SNTAGT. The V and J ends lost 0 bases and 4 bases respectively, with 11 bases between them. CDR3 length equals 15 residues. The CDR3 DNA follows: TGTGCCAGCAGTGACTCCAGGGGCTTGGCAGATACGCAGTATTTT. It translates to CASSDSRGLADTQYF.

The chain links TRBV10-3 to TRBJ2-5; 7 nucleotides align to TRBD1. The CDR3 spans 13 residues. Germline CDR1 reads ENHRY; CDR2 reads SYGVKD. The junction had 7 bases not matched to a gene; V was cut back by 10 bases and J by 2 bases. CDR3 residues: CATTGSGQETQYF. As DNA, the CDR3 is TGTGCCACGACAGGGTCGGGGCAAGAGACCCAGTACTTC.

This chain links TRBV15 with TRBJ2-7, with 8 nucleotides matching TRBD1. The trim removed 5 bases at V and 6 bases at J, leaving 6 bases unmatched. Germline V CDR1 and CDR2: LNHNV, YYDKDF (reference sequence). CDR3 length: 13 residues. CDR3 in amino acids: CATSRGQGREQYF. The CDR3 DNA sequence: TGTGCCACCAGCCGAGGACAGGGCCGCGAGCAGTACTTC.

This chain uses TRBV10-3 with TRBJ1-1; D remains unclear. Trimming removed 9 bases at V and 2 bases at J, with 13 bases between. The CDR3 has 13 residues. Germline V gene data show CDR1 as ENHRY and CDR2 as SYGVKD. As DNA, the CDR3 is TGTGCCATTAGGTTACAGCCTAACACTGAAGCTTTCTTT. Translated, it gives CAIRLQPNTEAFF.

The chain employs TRBV5-5 and TRBJ1-5; D call uncertain. This CDR3 is 14 amino acids long. Between the trimmed V and J ends, which lost 0 bases and 2 bases, there was a span of 6 bases. Germline assignment: CDR1 SGHKS and CDR2 YYEKEE (reference sequence). The CDR3 spells CASSLAVGNQPQHF. CDR3 nucleotides: TGTGCCAGCAGCTTGGCAGTGGGCAATCAGCCCCAGCATTTT.

V and J are TRBV18 and TRBJ1-2; D is possibly TRBD1 (6 bases). Trimming removed 0 bases from V and 6 bases from J, with 14 bases in between. CDR1 KGHSH and CDR2 LQKENI come from the germline V gene. CDR3 length equals 15 residues. CDR3 DNA sequence: TGTGCCAGCTCACCACCGACCAGGGGATCACATGGCTACACCTTC. Translation gives CASSPPTRGSHGYTF.

The chain is built from TRBV4-1 and TRBJ1-2, with a weak D call TRBD1 (6 bases). From germline, CDR1 is MGHRA and CDR2 YSYEKL. The CDR3 length is 13 residues. Trimming stripped 3 bases from V and 4 bases from J, with 9 bases between. In nucleotides, the CDR3 is TGCGCCAGCAGCCAGAGAGGGGGCTATGGCTACACCTTC. Its protein product is CASSQRGGYGYTF.

The chain uses TRBV5-1 and TRBJ1-5, with 7 bases that match TRBD1. Germline values: CDR1 SGHRS, CDR2 YFSETQ. The CDR3 is made up of 14 amino acids. J gave up 3 bases and V 2 bases, and 2 bases lay outside the gene matches. CDR3 nucleotide sequence: TGCGCCAGCAGCTTAGACAGGGCCAATCAGCCCCAGCATTTT. Translated: CASSLDRANQPQHF. Drawing the rest from reference TRBV5-1 and TRBJ1-5, the complete variable domain is KAGVTQTPRYLIKTRGQQVTLSCSPISGHRSVSWYQQTPGQGLQFLFEYFSETQRNKGNFPGRFSGRQFSNSRSEMNVSTLELGDSALYLCASSLDRANQPQHFGDGTRLSIL.